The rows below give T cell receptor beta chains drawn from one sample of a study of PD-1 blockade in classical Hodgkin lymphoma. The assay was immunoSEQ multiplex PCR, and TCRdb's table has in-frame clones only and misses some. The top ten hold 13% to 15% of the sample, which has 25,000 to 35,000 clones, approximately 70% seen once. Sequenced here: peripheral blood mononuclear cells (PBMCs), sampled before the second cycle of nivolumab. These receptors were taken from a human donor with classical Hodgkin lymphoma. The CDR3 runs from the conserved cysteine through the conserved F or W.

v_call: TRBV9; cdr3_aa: CASSVLPGQGTNTGELFF
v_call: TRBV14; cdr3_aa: CASSPRGRETQYF
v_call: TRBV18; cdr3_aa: CASSPGGLLAGYTF
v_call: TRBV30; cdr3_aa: CAWGRGAVNTEAFF
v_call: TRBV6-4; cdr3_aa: CASSDQNSGGTNTGELFF
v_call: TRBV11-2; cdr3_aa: CASSLRAGANTDTQYF
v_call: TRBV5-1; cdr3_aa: CASSLGQGNYGYTF
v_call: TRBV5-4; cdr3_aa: CASSATPGRGWYF
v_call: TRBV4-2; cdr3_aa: CASSRLQGEGHEQFF
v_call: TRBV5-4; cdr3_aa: CASSPAVGANVLTF
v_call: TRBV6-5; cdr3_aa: CASMGRTEAFF
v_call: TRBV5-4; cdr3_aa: CASRLAGGGQETQYF
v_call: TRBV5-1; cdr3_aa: CASSLESTNYGYTF
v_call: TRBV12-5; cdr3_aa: CASGLVQKSGTGNTEAFF
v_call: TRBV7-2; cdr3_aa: CASSLVAVSGNTIYF
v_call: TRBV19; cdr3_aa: CASRDSTEDIQYF
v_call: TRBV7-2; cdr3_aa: CASSLVTAGYGYTF
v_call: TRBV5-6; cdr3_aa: CASSVWTGDNQPQHF
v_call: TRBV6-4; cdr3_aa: CASSILAGGRNEQFF
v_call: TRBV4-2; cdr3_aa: CASSQDGGQGGEKLFF
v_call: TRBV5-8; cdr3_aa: CASSTGAPLKNTEAFF
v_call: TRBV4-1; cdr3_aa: CASSQDLELVIRSNQPQHF
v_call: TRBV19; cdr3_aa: CASNWLGSYGYTF
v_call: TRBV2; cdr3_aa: CASSVGMGGTEAFF
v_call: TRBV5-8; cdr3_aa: CASSLGDRVGSDTQYF
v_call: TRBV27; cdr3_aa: CASHRGNVADTQYF
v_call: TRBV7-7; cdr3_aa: CASSEYRGSWLFF
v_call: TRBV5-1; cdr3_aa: CASSLALGNIQYF
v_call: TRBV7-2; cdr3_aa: CASSPGRILNQPQHF
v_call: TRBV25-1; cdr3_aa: CASSARGDTKKMNQPQHF
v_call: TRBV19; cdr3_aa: CASHLSGDGELFF
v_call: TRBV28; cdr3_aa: CASSLCSLTSGGTDTQYF
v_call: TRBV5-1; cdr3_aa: CASSPDWPSFGGAPGTGELFF
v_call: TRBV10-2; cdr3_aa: CASSLTDNYGYTF
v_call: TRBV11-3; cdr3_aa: CASSFSGPVSNEQFF
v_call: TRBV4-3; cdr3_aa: CASSQAGTGAPEQYF
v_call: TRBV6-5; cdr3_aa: CASTTRSLNSPLHF
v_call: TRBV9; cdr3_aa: CASSPFEGGGGYTF
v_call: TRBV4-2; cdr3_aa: CASSHWGNGYTF
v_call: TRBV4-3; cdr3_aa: CASSQDQASGVYNEQFF
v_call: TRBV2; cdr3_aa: CASRGQGYEKLFF
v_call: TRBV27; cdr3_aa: CASSWTSGEQETQYF
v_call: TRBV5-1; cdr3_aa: CASSLGQAEQYF